This T cell receptor (beta chain) came from a study of CD8+ T cells in alopecia areata. Trimming shortened V by 4 bases and J by 6 bases, and 4 bases separated the two germline ends. Germline values: CDR1 SGHAT, CDR2 FQNNGV. The CDR3 runs 11 residues. RNA extraction and reverse transcription yielded cDNA as sequencing template. The protocol was immunoSEQ multiplex PCR, while the TCRdb copy is restricted to in-frame clones and leaves out a portion. The table shows about 140,000 clones, with roughly 60% occurring only once. This sequence joins TRBV11-2 and TRBJ2-4, with no clear D. The sample taken for sequencing was CD4+ T cells sorted from blood. The clonotype was recovered from a human donor in good health. The CDR3 region is CASSWGNIQYF. The CDR3 DNA sequence: TGTGCCAGCAGCTGGGGAAACATTCAGTACTTC.